These 27 T cell receptor beta chains were all obtained from the same sample, sequenced in a study of control samples from healthy donors and cancer patients. Sequencing was performed with immunoSEQ multiplex PCR; in TCRdb, only in-frame clones are kept and a portion is missing. The top ten clones hold about 2.5% of a sample with over 100,000 clones, 75% to 95% of them seen once. The sequenced material came from blood. The origin of the receptors is a man aged 40-49 years in good health.

This CDR3 reads CASSSPVGAGILNTGELFF. The CDR3 nucleotides read TGTGCCAGCAGCTCCCCTGTCGGGGCCGGGATATTGAACACCGGGGAGCTGTTTTTT. V is TRBV7-6 and J is TRBJ2-2; tentatively, D is TRBD1 or TRBD2 (5 bases each). Per the germline V gene, CDR1 is SGHVS and CDR2 is FNYEAQ. V gave up 4 bases and J gave up 1 base, with 22 bases separating them. The CDR3 is made up of 19 amino acids. Full variable domain (rest looked up from reference TRBV7-6 and TRBJ2-2): GAGVSQSPRYKVTKRGQDVALRCDPISGHVSLYWYRQALGQGPEFLTYFNYEAQQDKSGLPNDRFSAERPEGSISTLTIQRTEQRDSAMYRCASSSPVGAGILNTGELFFGEGSRLTVL.

The rearrangement links TRBV29-1 to TRBJ1-1; a weak D match, TRBD1 (5 bases). V shed 5 bases and J shed 6 bases, with 13 bases lying between them. Germline values: CDR1 SQVTM, CDR2 ANQGSEA. The CDR3 runs 12 residues. CDR3 protein: CSVQRGVSEAFF. Written as DNA, the CDR3 is TGCAGCGTTCAACGAGGGGTGTCTGAAGCTTTCTTT.

The chain joins TRBV11-3 to TRBJ2-7; 8 nucleotides align to TRBD1. There are 12 residues in the CDR3. Germline CDR1 SGHNT, CDR2 YENEEA. With 7 bases clipped from V and 4 bases from J, the junction kept 3 bases outside the gene matches. CDR3 bases: TGTGCCAGCACTCGACAGGGGTACGAGCAGTACTTC. Its protein is CASTRQGYEQYF.

This rearrangement joins TRBV9 to TRBJ2-5; D remains ambiguous. V was trimmed by 0 bases and J by 5 bases, leaving 8 bases between them. Germline V gene data show CDR1 as SGDLS and CDR2 as YYNGEE. The length of the CDR3 is 13 residues. CDR3 residues: CASSVDTQETQYF. CDR3 DNA: TGTGCCAGCAGCGTAGACACGCAGGAGACCCAGTACTTC.

The chain has TRBV6-5 and TRBJ2-1, with TRBD1 matching 8 bases. Trimming at V came to 4 bases and at J to 6 bases, leaving 2 bases not matched to a gene. The CDR3 runs to 13 residues. Germline V gives CDR1 MNHEY, CDR2 SVGAGI. CDR3 DNA sequence: TGTGCCAGCAGTTTCGGGACAGGCAATGAGCAGTTCTTC. It yields the protein CASSFGTGNEQFF.

The gene calls are TRBV20-1 and TRBJ1-3; D uncertain. The CDR3 contains 11 residues. V gave up 1 base and J gave up 7 bases, with 5 bases separating them. Germline CDR1 and CDR2: DFQATT and SNEGSKA (reference sequence). CDR3 in amino acids: CSARALNTIYF. The CDR3 DNA reads TGCAGTGCTAGAGCTTTGAACACCATATATTTT.

V is TRBV3-1 (or the pseudogene TRBV3-2) and J is TRBJ2-7; 8 bases fit TRBD1. This CDR3 contains 16 residues. The ends lost 5 bases at V and 2 bases at J; junction bases unmatched: 11. Germline loops: CDR1 LGHDT, CDR2 YNNKEL (reference sequence). The CDR3 nucleotides read TGTGCCAGCAGCTCAAAAGCGAGGACAGGGACCTACGAGCAGTACTTC. As protein: CASSSKARTGTYEQYF.

Comments on this clone: Other DNA variants within this sample encode the same CDR3. The rearrangement uses TRBV3-1 (or the pseudogene TRBV3-2) and TRBJ1-2, with D possibly matching TRBD1 (5 bases). The CDR3 is 14 amino acids. V was shortened by 0 bases and J by 5 bases, with 10 bases between the two germline ends. In germline, CDR1 is LGHDT, CDR2 YNNKEL (reference sequence). In DNA form, the CDR3 reads TGTGCCAGCAGCCAAGACCAACGGGGGTATGGCTACACCTTC. This translates into CASSQDQRGYGYTF.

This clone is a singleton in its sample. The junction departs from germline at one end; a sequencing error may be responsible. This sequence joins TRBV5-4 and TRBJ2-1; possibly TRBD2 for D (5 bases). The CDR3 is 11 residues long. Germline V CDR1 and CDR2: SGHNT, YYREEE (reference sequence). CDR3 nucleotide sequence: TGTGCCAGCAGCTTGGATCTAGCCACAGTCTTC. Protein product: CASSLDLATVF.

The genes are TRBV1 and TRBJ2-6. TRBV1 is a recognized pseudogene. The CDR3 extends over 21 amino acids. The CDR3 nucleotides read TGCACCAGCAGCCAAAGGCCTTTACCAACACACCAGAACTCTGGGGCCAACGTCCTGACTTTC. It specifies CTSSQRPLPTHQNSGANVLTF.

V gene TRBV5-4 combines with J gene TRBJ2-1; D call uncertain. The V gene's germline CDR1 is SGHNT and CDR2 YYREEE (reference sequence). V was trimmed by 4 bases and J by 6 bases, leaving 8 bases between them. The CDR3 totals 12 residues. CDR3 sequence: CASSKSSNEQFF. The CDR3 DNA reads TGTGCCAGCAGCAAGAGTTCCAATGAGCAGTTCTTC.

The chain uses TRBV28 and TRBJ2-1, with a tentative D call TRBD2 (5 bases). The V gene's germline CDR1 is MDHEN and CDR2 SYDVKM. V lost 5 bases and J lost 16, with 21 bases in between. The CDR3 sequence is 13 residues long. CDR3: CASSPGYREPGFF. CDR3 sequence (DNA): TGTGCCAGCAGTCCGGGATATAGAGAACCCGGTTTCTTC.

The chain employs TRBV5-6 and TRBJ2-3, with D unclear. Germline V gene lookup returns CDR1 SGHDT and CDR2 YYEEEE. This CDR3 spans 15 amino acids. V dropped 4 bases and J dropped 2 bases, with 14 bases sitting between them. The CDR3 region has the DNA TGTGCCAGCAGCGAATCCGGGCCTAACACAGATACGCAGTATTTT. Translation gives CASSESGPNTDTQYF.

Only one count was recorded for this clone. J is TRBJ2-4 and V is TRBV6-6; no clear D. The V and J ends lost 1 base and 1 base respectively, with 5 bases between them. CDR1 and CDR2 from the germline V gene are MNHNY and SVGAGI (reference sequence). The CDR3 contains 14 residues. The CDR3 sequence is CASSYYGAKNIQYF. The CDR3 DNA sequence: TGTGCCAGCAGTTACTATGGGGCCAAAAACATTCAGTACTTC.

V gene TRBV5-8 combines with J gene TRBJ2-1; D gene unclear. Germline-derived CDR1 and CDR2 are SGHTS and YDEGEE. CDR3 length: 12 residues. V was cut by 6 bases and J by 9 bases, with 13 bases left in between. CDR3 bases: TGTGCCAGCACCATATCCCCCACTGAGCAGTTCTTC. Protein: CASTISPTEQFF. The entire variable domain, with the rest obtained from reference TRBV5-8 and TRBJ2-1, is as follows: EAGVTQSPTHLIKTRGQQATLRCSPISGHTSVYWYQQALGLGLQFLLWYDEGEERNRGNFPPRFSGRQFPNYSSELNVNALELEDSALYLCASTISPTEQFFGPGTRLTVL.

V gene TRBV6-5 combines with J gene TRBJ2-7; D might be TRBD1 (6 bases). This CDR3 is built from 14 residues. Germline V CDR1 and CDR2: MNHEY, SVGAGI. The V and J ends lost 8 bases and 3 bases respectively, with 17 bases between them. The CDR3 nucleotides are TGTGCCAGCCCAACTCCTACAGGGAACTACGAGCAGTACTTC. This sequence encodes CASPTPTGNYEQYF.

This clone was seen once. The chain has TRBV19 and TRBJ1-5; perhaps TRBD1 as D (6 bases). Trimming left V 8 bases short and J 4 bases short, with 21 bases between. The CDR3 is made up of 16 amino acids. Germline-derived CDR1 and CDR2 are LNHDA and SQIVND (reference sequence). The CDR3 reads CASRWGAGLLNQPQHF. The CDR3 DNA is TGTGCCAGTCGCTGGGGGGCGGGACTCCTAAATCAGCCCCAGCATTTT.

CDR3: CASSLRLGQGVDQPQHF. The CDR3 region has the DNA TGTGCCAGCAGCTTGCGACTCGGGCAGGGAGTAGATCAGCCCCAGCATTTT. The V gene is TRBV5-5, the J gene TRBJ1-5; tentative D call: TRBD1 (5 bases). The CDR3 runs to 17 residues. CDR1 SGHKS and CDR2 YYEKEE come from the germline V gene (reference sequence). The V gene lost 1 base and the J gene lost 5 bases, with 19 bases spanning the gap.

The chain carries TRBV6-1 and TRBJ1-2; TRBD1 agrees at 8 bases. Per the germline V gene, CDR1 is MNHNS and CDR2 is SASEGT. V lost 3 bases and J lost 7; bases outside the gene matches: 7. This CDR3 is built from 14 residues. CDR3 sequence: CASSDAGGATGYTF. The CDR3 DNA reads TGTGCCAGCAGTGACGCAGGGGGCGCGACTGGCTACACCTTC.

J is TRBJ1-3 and V is TRBV18; tentative D call: TRBD1 (5 bases). The germline gives CDR1 KGHSH, CDR2 LQKENI. V lost 1 base and J 8 bases, leaving 9 bases between the germline ends. The CDR3 extends over 13 amino acids. Here the CDR3 DNA reads TGTGCCAGCTCACCACTAGACAGCGACACCATATATTTT. Residues: CASSPLDSDTIYF.

The genes are TRBV6-6 and TRBJ2-1, with a weak D call TRBD2 (5 bases). Germline values: CDR1 MNHNY, CDR2 SVGAGI (reference sequence). This CDR3 comprises 15 residues. With 5 bases removed from V and 0 bases from J, the gap between germline ends came to 11 bases. The CDR3, as DNA: TGTGCCAGCAGTCTATTTACTAGCTCCTACAATGAGCAGTTCTTC. Its translation: CASSLFTSSYNEQFF.

This chain connects TRBV4-2 to TRBJ2-5; the D is unclear. Germline V gene data show CDR1 as LGHNA and CDR2 as YNFKEQ. The CDR3 has 15 residues. Trimming pared 0 bases from V and 5 bases from J, leaving 13 bases between. CDR3 nucleotides: TGTGCCAGCAGCCAAGAGCTAGTCGGGCCGGAGACCCAGTACTTC. It codes for CASSQELVGPETQYF.

The chain carries TRBV10-2 and TRBJ2-5, with D possibly called TRBD1 or TRBD2 (5 bases each). The CDR3 runs to 13 residues. Germline CDR1 is WSHSY and CDR2 is SAAADI. Between the trimmed V and J ends, which lost 7 bases and 5 bases, there was a span of 14 bases. The CDR3 nucleotides are TGCGCCAGCACCGCTAGGGGCGGGGAGACCCAGTACTTC. As protein: CASTARGGETQYF.

J is TRBJ1-6 and V is TRBV6-2 or TRBV6-3, with TRBD1 as a possible D gene (6 bases). Per the germline V gene, CDR1 is MNHEY and CDR2 is SVGEGT. The CDR3 is made up of 14 amino acids. V lost 2 bases and J 6 bases, leaving 8 bases between the germline ends. The CDR3 DNA reads TGTGCCAGCAGTTACGGGACACCTAATTCACCCCTCCACTTT. Translated, it gives CASSYGTPNSPLHF.

DNA of the CDR3: TGTGCCAGCAGTCGACAGGGGGGCGGCTACACCTTC. It is translated as CASSRQGGGYTF. This chain joins TRBV28 and TRBJ1-2; 9 nucleotides line up with TRBD1. There are 12 residues in the CDR3. Germline V gene sequence: CDR1 MDHEN, CDR2 SYDVKM. V lost 5 bases and J lost 8; bases outside the gene matches: 3.

V gene TRBV6-6 combines with J gene TRBJ1-6; no firm D call. The CDR3 length is 13 residues. Germline CDR1 and CDR2: MNHNY and SVGAGI (reference sequence). V was trimmed by 7 bases and J by 6 bases, leaving 10 bases between them. The CDR3: CASIPKSNSPLHF. The CDR3 nucleotides are TGTGCCAGCATCCCGAAGAGTAATTCACCCCTCCACTTT.

In regard to this clone: The same CDR3 can be traced to other DNA sequences in this sample. This chain uses TRBV14 with TRBJ1-1; 8 bases map to TRBD1. Germline CDR1 reads SGHDN; CDR2 reads FVKESK. Trimming at V came to 4 bases and at J to 3 bases, leaving 4 bases not matched to a gene. The CDR3 is 14 amino acids. DNA for the CDR3: TGTGCCAGCAGCCCGGACAGGGAAGACACTGAAGCTTTCTTT. Translating gives CASSPDREDTEAFF.